This is a list of T cell receptor beta chains from one sample in a study of regulatory dendritic cells for organ transplantation. For these receptors, no antigen is known. This table comes from immunoSEQ multiplex PCR, and its TCRdb copy is limited to in-frame clones, with some not included. This sample carries 15,000 to 20,000 clones, less than 85% of them seen once, and the ten largest clones take 3.2%. The specimen was memory CD4+ T cells from blood cultured with regulatory dendritic cells. The receptors stem from a human donor in good health. CDR3s include the opening cysteine and the closing phenylalanine or tryptophan. A D gene is named only where the DNA matches it firmly. Clone sizes are given selectively: once, few, many, or a class where the clone is expanded.

D gene,V gene,J gene,clone size,CDR3 DNA,CDR3 protein
NA,TRBV12-2,TRBJ2-1,NA,TGTGCAAGTCGCTTAGTTGGGAATGAGCAGTTCTTC,CASRLVGNEQFF
NA,TRBV6-1,TRBJ1-1,NA,TGTGCCAGCAGTGAACAGGCAGTCATCACTGAAGCTTTCTTT,CASSEQAVITEAFF
NA,TRBV6-1,TRBJ1-2,NA,TGTGCCAGCAGTGAAGCTGCGGGGTTTGGAGTTGGCTACACCTTC,CASSEAAGFGVGYTF
NA,TRBV19,TRBJ2-4,NA,TGTGCCAGTAGTTCGTCCCGAGGACAGAGTTCAAGAGCCAAAAACATTCAGTACTTC,CASSSSRGQSSRAKNIQYF
NA,TRBV21-1,TRBJ2-5,NA,TGTGCCAGCAGCAAACCCCCTGGGGGACTAGCGGGAGAGACCCAGTACTTC,CASSKPPGGLAGETQYF
TRBD2,TRBV5-4,TRBJ2-3,NA,TGTGCCAGCAGAATCAGGACTAGCGGTACTAGCACAGATACGCAGTATTTT,CASRIRTSGTSTDTQYF
NA,TRBV6-1,TRBJ2-3,NA,TGTGCCACGGCTAGCGGCACAGATACGCAGTATTTT,CATASGTDTQYF
TRBD1,TRBV9,TRBJ2-5,once,TGTGCCAGCAGCCCCCGGGACAGGGAAGAGACCCAGTACTTC,CASSPRDREETQYF
NA,TRBV6-6,TRBJ1-3,few,TGTGCCAGCAGTGTAGACGCGCCGGGCTCTGGAAACACCATATATTTT,CASSVDAPGSGNTIYF
TRBD1,TRBV6-1,TRBJ2-2,NA,TGTGCCAGCGGATCGACAGGGGGCGCAACCGGGGAGCTGTTTTTT,CASGSTGGATGELFF
NA,TRBV28,TRBJ2-2,NA,TGTGCCAGCAGTTCGATGGGTGGGCGGGTTCAAGCCGGGGAGCTGTTTTTT,CASSSMGGRVQAGELFF